This T cell receptor beta chain was observed in a study of regulatory T cells. Patients, 2 to 39 years old, had expanded memory T-cell proportions. CD4+ cells were sorted into CD25-high CD127-low regulatory cells and CD25-low CD127-high conventional cells. In regard to this clone: The antigen is unknown.

Findings of the study overall: Compared with autologous conventional CD4+ cells and control regulatory cells, CD3G-deficient regulatory T cells showed reduced diversity. Unique productive TRB reads were about tenfold lower in patient Treg samples than controls.

Amplification used 52 TRBV primers and 13 TRBJ primers. The protocol was immunoSEQ multiplex PCR, while the TCRdb copy is restricted to in-frame clones and leaves out a portion. The sample comprises 5,000 to 6,500 clones, 75% to 90% of which are singletons, and under 2% rests with the top ten. CDR3 length: 15 amino acids. In germline, CDR1 is MDHEN, CDR2 SYDVKM. With 6 bases removed from V and 2 bases from J, the gap between germline ends came to 17 bases. The sample consisted of CD4+ Tregs sorted from blood. The rearrangement links TRBV28 to TRBJ2-7; tentative D call: TRBD2 (5 bases). This clonotype was sampled from a person aged 18 to 35 with CD3G deficiency. This CDR3 is CASSPRARAAYEQYF. The CDR3 nucleotides read TGTGCCAGCAGCCCTCGGGCGAGGGCAGCCTACGAGCAGTACTTC.